A selection of T cell receptor beta chains follows, all from one sample in a study of spatial heterogeneity in lung cancer. TCRdb fed the 5' RACE reads into MiXCR, producing one record per CDR3 protein. The data hold about 9,500 distinct CDR3 sequences, with about 13% observed a single time. Material: lung tumor tissue, obtained at surgery. These receptors were obtained from a male donor with early-stage non-small cell lung cancer. The conserved cysteine and the conserved F or W are not part of the CDR3 here. Not all rows give a size; the values are once, few, many and, for expanded clones, a class.

clone_size v_call cdr3_aa
medium-sized TRBV5-1 ASSPGQLHYGYT
many TRBV5-1 ATAPFLESGELF
many TRBV18 ASSAGWQETQY
many TRBV27 ASSFPPLLVWDGYT
. TRBV2 ASSGGLYEQY
many TRBV9 ASSVGQYNQPQH
many TRBV7-2 ASSHLGYEQY
many TRBV12-3/TRBV12-4 ASSFSERAQETQY
medium-sized TRBV29-1 SANVAGAGGNQPQH
many TRBV28 ASSSAPYEQY
. TRBV6-4 ASSVLAGGYNEQF
many TRBV29-1 SVALQAYEQY
many TRBV4-3 ASSPGLAGVETQY
. TRBV29-1 SVGGDYEQY
few TRBV7-9 ASSNPAGLNSYEQY